The rows below give T cell receptor beta chains drawn from one sample of a study of blood T cell repertoires in COVID-19. Assay: immunoSEQ multiplex PCR; the TCRdb copy retains only in-frame clones and omits some. The sample contains about 210,000 clones, 80% to 90% of which appear only once. Material: peripheral blood. Receptor source: a man in his sixties who had recovered from COVID-19. CDR3s include the opening cysteine and the closing phenylalanine or tryptophan. Fields, in order: D gene, J gene, CDR3 length, clone size, V gene, CDR3 DNA, CDR3 protein. D genes are given only for firm matches. Size is omitted from some rows. Given values are once, few, many or a class for expanded clones.

d_gene: NA; j_gene: TRBJ1-2; len: 13; abundance: NA; v_gene: TRBV7-3; CDR3nt: TGTGCCAGCAGCTTAACATCACAGGGCGACTACACCTTC; CDR3aa: CASSLTSQGDYTF
d_gene: NA; j_gene: TRBJ1-1; len: 14; abundance: NA; v_gene: TRBV9; CDR3nt: TGTGCCAGCAGCGTAAGCGACAGGAACACTGAAGCTTTCTTT; CDR3aa: CASSVSDRNTEAFF
d_gene: TRBD1; j_gene: TRBJ1-2; len: 13; abundance: NA; v_gene: TRBV29-1; CDR3nt: TGCAGCGTTGAGGGGACAGGGGACTATGGCTACACCTTC; CDR3aa: CSVEGTGDYGYTF
d_gene: TRBD2; j_gene: TRBJ2-3; len: 15; abundance: NA; v_gene: TRBV3-1/TRBV3-2; CDR3nt: TGTGCCAGCAGCCTCGGCCTAGCGGGCACAGATACGCAGTATTTT; CDR3aa: CASSLGLAGTDTQYF
d_gene: TRBD1; j_gene: TRBJ1-5; len: 16; abundance: NA; v_gene: TRBV30; CDR3nt: TGTGCCTGGAGTACCCCATGGCAGGGGGTAAGACAGCCCCAGCATTTT; CDR3aa: CAWSTPWQGVRQPQHF
d_gene: NA; j_gene: TRBJ2-6; len: 15; abundance: NA; v_gene: TRBV7-8; CDR3nt: TGTGCCAGCAGCTACCGAACTTCTGGGGCCAACGTCCTGACTTTC; CDR3aa: CASSYRTSGANVLTF
d_gene: NA; j_gene: TRBJ1-4; len: 14; abundance: NA; v_gene: TRBV6-5; CDR3nt: TGTGCCAGCACCTCCTCACCGGGGAATGAAAAACTGTTTTTT; CDR3aa: CASTSSPGNEKLFF
d_gene: TRBD1; j_gene: TRBJ1-5; len: 19; abundance: NA; v_gene: TRBV28; CDR3nt: TGTGCCAGCAGTCGAGGGGGACAGGGGGCTTACTATAGCAATCAGCCCCAGCATTTT; CDR3aa: CASSRGGQGAYYSNQPQHF
d_gene: NA; j_gene: TRBJ2-7; len: 15; abundance: few; v_gene: TRBV5-1; CDR3nt: TGCGCCAGCAGACATCCCGGGACTTCGAACTACGAGCAGTACTTC; CDR3aa: CASRHPGTSNYEQYF
d_gene: NA; j_gene: TRBJ2-5; len: 13; abundance: NA; v_gene: TRBV24-1; CDR3nt: TGTGCCACCAGTCTCGGGGTAGGGGAGACCCAGTACTTC; CDR3aa: CATSLGVGETQYF
d_gene: NA; j_gene: TRBJ1-1; len: 15; abundance: NA; v_gene: TRBV2; CDR3nt: TGTGCCACCCCTCTTAGCGGGGGGCTGAACACTGAAGCTTTCTTT; CDR3aa: CATPLSGGLNTEAFF
d_gene: NA; j_gene: TRBJ1-1; len: 14; abundance: NA; v_gene: TRBV28; CDR3nt: TGTGCCAGCAGTTACATTGGGGGGAGGGCTGAAGCTTTCTTT; CDR3aa: CASSYIGGRAEAFF
d_gene: TRBD2; j_gene: TRBJ2-7; len: 13; abundance: NA; v_gene: TRBV30; CDR3nt: TGTGCCTGGGTTGGGGGGGGAGTCGGCGAGCAGTACTTC; CDR3aa: CAWVGGGVGEQYF
d_gene: NA; j_gene: TRBJ1-6; len: 17; abundance: few; v_gene: TRBV30; CDR3nt: TGTGCCTGGAGTGTCGCGTCTGGGGGGTCCTATAATTCACCCCTCCACTTT; CDR3aa: CAWSVASGGSYNSPLHF
d_gene: NA; j_gene: TRBJ1-5; len: 12; abundance: NA; v_gene: TRBV27; CDR3nt: TGTGCCAGCAGTTTAGAGCTTCAGCCCCAGCATTTT; CDR3aa: CASSLELQPQHF